This T cell receptor (beta chain) was identified in a study of CD8+ T cells in alopecia areata. Study results and limitations: Mouse data revealed clearer TCR sharing than patient data did, a gap possibly tied to HLA.

About this clone itself: The antigen is unknown.

RNA extraction was followed by reverse transcription into cDNA, which acted as the sequencing template. Here immunoSEQ multiplex PCR was the method, and the copy in TCRdb shows in-frame clones only, minus some. The sample carries some 100,000 clones, 55% to 65% recorded once. V lost 2 bases and J 11 bases, leaving 13 bases between the germline ends. Per the germline V gene, CDR1 is GTSNPN and CDR2 is SVGIG (reference sequence). This CDR3 comprises 13 residues. J is TRBJ1-6 and V is TRBV30, with no clear D. The source of this sequence is a human donor in good health. The sequenced sample consisted of CD4+ T cells sorted from blood. CDR3 in DNA: TGTGCCTGGAGTCCTGGCCCACCGACACCCCTCCACTTT. It is translated as CAWSPGPPTPLHF. The whole variable domain, filled in from reference TRBV30 and TRBJ1-6, reads SQTIHQWPATLVQPVGSPLSLECTVEGTSNPNLYWYRQAAGRGLQLLFYSVGIGQISSEVPQNLSASRPQDRQFILSSKKLLLSDSGFYLCAWSPGPPTPLHFGNGTRLTVT.